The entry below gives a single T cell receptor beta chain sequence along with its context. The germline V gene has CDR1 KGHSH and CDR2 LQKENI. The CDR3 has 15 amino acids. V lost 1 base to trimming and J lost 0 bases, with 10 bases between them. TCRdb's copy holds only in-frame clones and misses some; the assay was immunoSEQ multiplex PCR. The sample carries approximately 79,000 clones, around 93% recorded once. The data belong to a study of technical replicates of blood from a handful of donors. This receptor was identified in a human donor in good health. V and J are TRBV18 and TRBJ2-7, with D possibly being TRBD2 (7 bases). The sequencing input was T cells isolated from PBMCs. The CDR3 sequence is CASSPQRDNSYEQYF. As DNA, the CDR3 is TGTGCCAGCTCACCACAGCGGGACAACTCCTACGAGCAGTACTTC.